Presented here are 30 T cell receptor beta chains from one specimen sequenced in a study of cytomegalovirus exposure and HLA in healthy donors. 13 Jbeta primers and 60 Vbeta primers were used for the PCR. Sequenced by immunoSEQ multiplex PCR; TCRdb stores in-frame clones only, minus some. The table includes around 120,000 clones, 50% to 70% detected once. Input material: PBMCs. The receptor source for this set is a man aged 25 to 40 in good health and CMV-seropositive.

The J gene is TRBJ2-1, the V gene TRBV14; a possible D gene is TRBD2 (5 bases). Germline CDR1 is SGHDN and CDR2 is FVKESK. The length of the CDR3 is 12 residues. Trimming left V 3 bases short and J 9 bases short, with 9 bases between. The CDR3 loop is CASSHAGLEQFF. CDR3 nucleotides: TGTGCCAGCAGCCACGCAGGACTTGAGCAGTTCTTC.

This clone was recorded once. V is TRBV6-5 and J is TRBJ1-2; 7 bases fit TRBD1. The CDR3 contains 12 residues. V gave up 7 bases and J gave up 4 bases; unmatched junction bases: 3. Looked up from germline, CDR1 is MNHEY and CDR2 is SVGAGI. CDR3 region: CASNRGFYGYTF. CDR3 DNA sequence: TGTGCCAGCAACAGGGGATTCTATGGCTACACCTTC.

The chain carries TRBV7-3 and TRBJ2-3, with TRBD2 matching over 7 bases. Germline loops: CDR1 SGHTA, CDR2 FQGTGA. This CDR3 is built from 15 residues. Germline trimming cut 5 bases from V and 4 bases from J; bases unmatched to any gene: 9. The CDR3 DNA reads TGTGCCAGCAGCCCAAGCGGGGTAAGGGCAGATACGCAGTATTTT. Encoded protein: CASSPSGVRADTQYF.

The chain has TRBV9 and TRBJ1-6; 7 bases align to TRBD1. Per germline, CDR1 SGDLS and CDR2 YYNGEE. This CDR3 contains 16 residues. After removal of 0 bases from V and 9 bases from J, the junction contained 9 bases not matched to a gene. CDR3 amino acids: CASSVGPGGVISPLHF. DNA of the CDR3: TGTGCCAGCAGCGTAGGCCCAGGGGGTGTTATTTCACCCCTCCACTTT.

A note on this clone: No DNA is shown, since the ends of the CDR3 on it are uncertain; the CDR3 is the one TCRdb lists. J is TRBJ1-5 and V is TRBV21-1; the D call in the table, TRBD1, was not verified against the DNA. TRBV21-1 has pseudogene status. 18 amino acids form the CDR3, both terminal residues included. CDR3 amino acids: CASSKVGTGIPPQQPQHF.

This clone was recorded a few times. The CDR3, as DNA: TGTGCCAGCAGCCCGGGGAAGGAGGGCACAGATACGCAGTATTTT. Protein product: CASSPGKEGTDTQYF. This chain links TRBV7-2 with TRBJ2-3; weak D call: TRBD2 (5 bases). CDR1 is SGHTA, CDR2 FQGNSA, per germline. Trimming pared 5 bases from V and 1 base from J, leaving 13 bases between. The length of the CDR3 is 15 residues.

The chain is built from TRBV4-1 and TRBJ2-5; no firm D call. Germline CDR1 MGHRA, CDR2 YSYEKL. The CDR3 extends over 16 amino acids. Trimming left V 2 bases short and J 2 bases short, with 15 bases between. The CDR3 spells CASSQFGLTFQETQYF. Written as DNA, the CDR3 is TGCGCCAGCAGCCAATTCGGATTGACTTTTCAAGAGACCCAGTACTTC.

The rearrangement joins TRBV30 to TRBJ2-3; TRBD2 matches at 9 bases. V was pared by 2 bases and J by 2 bases, with 11 bases of the junction left unmatched. Germline loops: CDR1 GTSNPN, CDR2 SVGIG (reference sequence). The CDR3 length is 17 residues. The CDR3 DNA reads TGTGCCTGGAGTTTTCGACGACTAGCGGACCCCACAGATACGCAGTATTTT. Its translation: CAWSFRRLADPTDTQYF.

This chain uses TRBV5-1 with TRBJ1-6; no reliable D call. The V gene lost 0 bases and the J gene lost 7 bases, with 11 bases spanning the gap. CDR3 length: 15 residues. Germline lookup yields CDR1 SGHRS and CDR2 YFSETQ. CDR3 amino acids: CASSLDSPGNSPLHF. As DNA, the CDR3 is TGCGCCAGCAGCTTGGACTCACCGGGGAATTCACCCCTCCACTTT.

V gene TRBV6-5 combines with J gene TRBJ1-2, with D possibly TRBD1 on 6 matching bases. V was clipped by 6 bases and J by 2 bases, with 13 bases between them. This CDR3 spans 14 amino acids. Per the germline V gene, CDR1 is MNHEY and CDR2 is SVGAGI. The CDR3 nucleotides are TGTGCCAGCAGCCCGAGGGGGATGAACTATGGCTACACCTTC. Amino acid sequence: CASSPRGMNYGYTF.

V usage is TRBV6-1 and J usage is TRBJ1-1; a possible D gene is TRBD1 (6 bases). This CDR3 contains 13 residues. Germline CDR1 reads MNHNS; CDR2 reads SASEGT. V dropped 5 bases and J dropped 4 bases, with 11 bases sitting between them. The DNA of the CDR3 is TGTGCCAGCAGTATCGGACAGACCACTGAAGCTTTCTTT. Amino acid sequence: CASSIGQTTEAFF.

CDR3 sequence (DNA): TGCGCCAGCATCCTGGGACCTGGAGGGGACACCGGGGAGCTGTTTTTT. Residues: CASILGPGGDTGELFF. The chain recombines TRBV5-1 with TRBJ2-2; a weak D match, TRBD2 (6 bases). V was trimmed by 6 bases and J by 3 bases, leaving 18 bases between them. Germline CDR1 reads SGHRS; CDR2 reads YFSETQ. This CDR3 has 16 amino acids.

The chain links TRBV5-4 to TRBJ2-1, with 8 nucleotides matching TRBD2. From germline, CDR1 is SGHNT and CDR2 YYREEE (reference sequence). V shed 3 bases and J 4 bases; nucleotides not matched to a gene: 6. This CDR3 contains 15 residues. CDR3 residues: CASSSGRGDYNEQFF. DNA of the CDR3: TGTGCCAGCAGCTCCGGGCGGGGGGATTACAATGAGCAGTTCTTC.

The chain links TRBV7-9 to TRBJ1-1; TRBD1 might be the D (5 bases). Germline CDR1 and CDR2: SEHNR and FQNEAQ (reference sequence). This CDR3 is built from 14 residues. V lost 5 bases to trimming and J lost 8 bases, with 18 bases between them. CDR3: CASSRPEGALEAFF. The CDR3 DNA reads as TGTGCCAGCAGCCGCCCGGAAGGGGCCCTGGAAGCTTTCTTT.

For the CDR3, the DNA is TGTGCCAGCACCAAACGGGGTGTTATGGAGACCCAGTACTTC. Translation: CASTKRGVMETQYF. The chain employs TRBV6-5 and TRBJ2-5; D is possibly TRBD2 (5 bases). Trimming shortened V by 7 bases and J by 5 bases, and 17 bases separated the two germline ends. Germline V gene sequence: CDR1 MNHEY, CDR2 SVGAGI. The CDR3 is 14 amino acids.

A few counts support this clone. The CDR3 reads CASSETGGGFGLFEKLFF. The CDR3 DNA is TGTGCCAGCAGTGAAACGGGCGGGGGATTTGGCCTGTTTGAAAAACTGTTTTTT. V and J are TRBV2 and TRBJ1-4; D possibly corresponds to TRBD1 (5 bases). Germline values: CDR1 SNHLY, CDR2 FYNNEI. The CDR3 has 18 residues. Between the trimmed V and J ends, which lost 2 bases and 7 bases, there was a span of 23 bases.

The chain recombines TRBV6-6 with TRBJ2-5, with TRBD1 matching over 9 bases. The germline gives CDR1 MNHNY, CDR2 SVGAGI (reference sequence). J lost 5 bases, V lost 0 bases, and 7 bases had no gene match. This CDR3 region has 16 residues. This CDR3 is CASSYSPGQGFETQYF. The CDR3 DNA sequence: TGTGCCAGCAGTTACTCTCCGGGACAGGGCTTCGAGACCCAGTACTTC.

The chain couples TRBV4-1 to TRBJ2-5; 10 bases match TRBD2. Unmatched junction bases numbered 21, after V lost 7 bases and J lost 1 base. The CDR3 contains 20 residues. Germline loops: CDR1 MGHRA, CDR2 YSYEKL. CDR3 nucleotides: TGCGCCAGCAAAATGTACCTGGGGACTAGCGAGGGGAGAATCCAAGAGACCCAGTACTTC. Amino acid sequence: CASKMYLGTSEGRIQETQYF.

The count of this clone is one. This rearrangement joins TRBV9 to TRBJ1-5; D remains ambiguous. There are 13 residues in the CDR3. Deletions cut 0 bases from V and 8 bases from J, with 9 bases between. CDR1 and CDR2 (germline): SGDLS, YYNGEE. The CDR3 region is CASSVEEDEPQHF. CDR3 DNA sequence: TGTGCCAGCAGCGTAGAGGAGGATGAGCCCCAGCATTTT. Full variable domain (outside the CDR3, taken from reference TRBV9 and TRBJ1-5): DSGVTQTPKHLITATGQRVTLRCSPRSGDLSVYWYQQSLDQGLQFLIQYYNGEERAKGNILERFSAQQFPDLHSELNLSSLELGDSALYFCASSVEEDEPQHFGDGTRLSIL.

The chain employs TRBV7-2 and TRBJ2-2; TRBD1 agrees at 12 bases. The CDR3 consists of 15 residues. V lost 4 bases and J lost 8; bases outside the gene matches: 5. Germline V lookup: CDR1 SGHTA, CDR2 FQGNSA. DNA of the CDR3: TGTGCCAGCAGCTCGGGACAGGGGGCTTGGGGGGAGCTGTTTTTT. Translating it yields CASSSGQGAWGELFF.

The genes are TRBV5-6 and TRBJ1-5; no clear D gene. Germline values: CDR1 SGHDT, CDR2 YYEEEE. Trimming cost V 3 bases and J 9 bases, with 13 bases left between them. The CDR3 consists of 13 residues. The CDR3 region is CASSSGWRGPQHF. The CDR3, as DNA: TGTGCCAGCAGCTCCGGGTGGCGGGGGCCCCAGCATTTT.

V gene TRBV7-9 combines with J gene TRBJ1-6, with D unresolved. The V gene's germline CDR1 is SEHNR and CDR2 FQNEAQ (reference sequence). The CDR3 runs to 11 residues. The V gene lost 5 bases and the J gene lost 16 bases, with 12 bases spanning the gap. This CDR3 is CASSPGPRLHF. The CDR3 DNA follows: TGTGCCAGCAGCCCTGGCCCGAGGCTCCACTTT. Supplemented by reference TRBV7-9 and TRBJ1-6, the full variable domain reads DTGVSQNPRHKITKRGQNVTFRCDPISEHNRLYWYRQTLGQGPEFLTYFQNEAQLEKSRLLSDRFSAERPKGSFSTLEIQRTEQGDSAMYLCASSPGPRLHFGNGTRLTVT.

The genes are TRBV7-6 and TRBJ2-7; 8 nucleotides line up with TRBD1. The CDR3 length is 15 residues. The junction had 4 bases not matched to a gene; V was cut back by 1 base and J by 2 bases. Germline loops: CDR1 SGHVS, CDR2 FNYEAQ. The CDR3 protein is CASSLEAGGPYEQYF. The DNA of the CDR3 is TGTGCCAGCAGCTTAGAAGCAGGGGGCCCCTACGAGCAGTACTTC.

J is TRBJ1-1 and V is TRBV6-1, with D tentatively TRBD1 (5 bases). Per the germline V gene, CDR1 is MNHNS and CDR2 is SASEGT. The CDR3 extends over 15 amino acids. The V end lost 6 bases, the J end lost 6 bases, and 20 bases lay between the germline ends. In nucleotides, the CDR3 is TGTGCCAGCAGGGCGACCGTGGCGGGACGGTCTGAAGCTTTCTTT. It yields the protein CASRATVAGRSEAFF.

V is TRBV28 and J is TRBJ2-5; D possibly corresponds to TRBD2 (6 bases). There are 12 residues in the CDR3. Germline loops: CDR1 MDHEN, CDR2 SYDVKM. V was cut by 8 bases and J by 4 bases, with 11 bases left in between. The CDR3 sequence: CASGFGGETQYF. As DNA, the CDR3 is TGTGCCAGCGGATTCGGGGGAGAGACCCAGTACTTC.

This clone was seen a single time. CDR3 amino acids: CASSAVSYGYTF. The CDR3 region has the DNA TGTGCCAGCAGCGCCGTTTCCTATGGCTACACCTTC. The V gene is TRBV9, the J gene TRBJ1-2; no definite D call. V was pared by 3 bases and J by 4 bases, with 7 bases between. This CDR3 has 12 residues. Germline loops: CDR1 SGDLS, CDR2 YYNGEE. The variable domain in full, completed from reference TRBV9 and TRBJ1-2, reads DSGVTQTPKHLITATGQRVTLRCSPRSGDLSVYWYQQSLDQGLQFLIQYYNGEERAKGNILERFSAQQFPDLHSELNLSSLELGDSALYFCASSAVSYGYTFGSGTRLTVV.

The chain couples TRBV9 to TRBJ2-2; 8 nucleotides line up with TRBD2. Germline V gives CDR1 SGDLS, CDR2 YYNGEE. The CDR3 totals 16 residues. V lost 0 bases, J lost 6 bases, and 7 bases stayed unmatched. The CDR3 loop reads CASSVVSAGGSGELFF. The CDR3 nucleotides are TGTGCCAGCAGCGTAGTTAGTGCGGGGGGTTCCGGGGAGCTGTTTTTT.

The V gene is TRBV5-1, the J gene TRBJ1-1, with 9 bases identical to TRBD1. The germline CDR1 and CDR2 sequences are SGHRS and YFSETQ. The CDR3 is made up of 13 amino acids. V lost 4 bases and J lost 7; bases outside the gene matches: 5. CDR3 coding DNA: TGCGCCAGCAGCGCAGACAGGGGGTTTGAAGCTTTCTTT. Protein: CASSADRGFEAFF. The full variable domain, completed using reference TRBV5-1 and TRBJ1-1, is KAGVTQTPRYLIKTRGQQVTLSCSPISGHRSVSWYQQTPGQGLQFLFEYFSETQRNKGNFPGRFSGRQFSNSRSEMNVSTLELGDSALYLCASSADRGFEAFFGQGTRLTVV.

A few counts support this clone. The V call is TRBV2, the J call TRBJ2-1; possible D gene TRBD1, 7 bases. CDR3 length: 13 amino acids. V lost 6 bases and J 7 bases, leaving 13 bases between the germline ends. Germline values: CDR1 SNHLY, CDR2 FYNNEI. The CDR3 nucleotides are TGTGCCAGCAGAAAGACAGGGAGGAATGAGCAGTTCTTC. It specifies CASRKTGRNEQFF.

A word on this clone: A read error is likely, as this CDR3 ends without the conserved phenylalanine or tryptophan. V and J are TRBV5-8 and TRBJ1-1; possibly TRBD1 for D (6 bases). CDR1 is SGHTS, CDR2 YDEGEE, per germline. The V end was cut by 7 bases, the J end by 7 bases, with 14 bases between. This CDR3 comprises 12 residues. DNA for the CDR3: TGTGCCAGCGACCTGGGACACCTTGAAGCTTTCCTT. It specifies CASDLGHLEAFL.